A single sample is the source of the 4 T cell receptor beta chains below, sequenced in a study of T cell responses to AZD1222 COVID-19 vaccine. TCRdb keeps only in-frame clones here, not all; method: immunoSEQ multiplex PCR. Of 95,000 to 110,000 clones in the sample, roughly 87% were seen once. The sample here was peripheral blood, taken on day 0 of AZD1222 vaccination. All receptors come from an adult in good health.

The V and J genes are TRBV9 and TRBJ2-2, with a weak D call TRBD1 (7 bases). The CDR3 has 19 amino acids. CDR1 and CDR2 (germline): SGDLS, YYNGEE. Trimming removed 4 bases from V and 6 bases from J, with 28 bases in between. The CDR3 loop is CASSPRRGSRTGQSGELFF. CDR3 nucleotides: TGTGCCAGCAGCCCCCGGAGGGGGTCCAGGACAGGTCAGTCCGGGGAGCTGTTTTTT.

The chain recombines TRBV5-1 with TRBJ2-7; D might be TRBD1 (5 bases). CDR1 and CDR2 (germline): SGHRS, YFSETQ. This CDR3 has 15 residues. The ends were cut back, 3 bases at V and 6 bases at J, with 19 bases in the middle. CDR3 loop: CASSSVGVGDGEQYF. The CDR3 DNA reads TGCGCCAGCAGCTCCGTCGGTGTAGGGGATGGCGAGCAGTACTTC.

The V gene is TRBV12-3 or TRBV12-4, the J gene TRBJ1-2; D is uncertain. The CDR3 covers 13 residues. V was shortened by 5 bases and J by 2 bases, with 9 bases between the two germline ends. DNA for the CDR3: TGTGCCAGCAGTCACTCCAACAACTATGGCTACACCTTC. Its protein is CASSHSNNYGYTF.

The gene calls are TRBV29-1 and TRBJ2-7; D ambiguous. The CDR3 consists of 11 residues. The V gene lost 2 bases and the J gene lost 2 bases, with 4 bases spanning the gap. Germline assignment: CDR1 SQVTM and CDR2 ANQGSEA. The CDR3 loop reads CSVESTYEQYF. Written as DNA, the CDR3 is TGCAGCGTTGAAAGCACCTACGAGCAGTACTTC.